This TCR beta chain was obtained from a study of T-cell reconstitution after alpha-beta-depleted transplantation in children. The CDR3 contains 15 residues. Trimming took off 0 bases at V and 5 bases at J, with 13 bases between the two ends. Germline lookup yields CDR1 SGHRS and CDR2 YFSETQ. Unique molecular identifiers were used to barcode this TCRbeta library. TCRdb analysed the PCR reads with MiXCR anew, one entry per CDR3 protein. The sample includes hundreds of thousands of distinct CDR3 sequences, approximately 9.5% of them seen just once. By frequency in the sample, this clonotype is medium-sized.

The sample here was PBMCs from the stem cell graft donor, taken from the stem cell graft. The sequence was obtained from a human donor who donated a stem cell graft to a child with acute lymphoblastic leukemia. The genes are TRBV5-1 and TRBJ2-3; D might be TRBD1 or TRBD2, each matching 6 bases. CDR3 sequence: CASSLEWGAQDTQYF. Here the CDR3 DNA reads TGCGCCAGCAGCTTGGAATGGGGGGCGCAAGATACGCAGTATTTT.